This TCR beta chain appears in the sequencing data of a study of shared clonotypes between healthy human individuals (dated by TCRdb to 2018 to 2021). Background on the whole study: A few men and a couple of women, aged 18 to 49 years, made up the cohort. For each donor, CD4 naive and CD4 memory were each given three plates, CD8 naive was given two plates, and CD8 memory was given one plate. Blood TCR repertoires of four to six healthy adults were deeply sequenced to estimate repertoire size and the extent of clonotype sharing between individuals. Libraries were prepared and TCR repertoires were sequenced by different laboratories using diverse techniques, in order to increase sequencing depth and limit assay-specific biases. Each donor's leukapheresis produced roughly between roughly 0.85 and 10 billion PBMCs. Broad study findings and their caveats: Sampling was restricted to blood, and TCR repertoires in tissues likely differ from the TCR repertoires found in blood. Naive subsets generally had larger estimated clonotype richness than memory subsets did. The genetic and exposure-history diversity represented was limited by the small number of donors. Pairwise subsampling indicated that sequencing depth was expected to affect the degree of clonotype sharing among donors. Even with the large sequencing depth, rarefaction of the sorted-subset datasets indicated that sequencing was incomplete. When a few donors were compared, the shared fraction of clonotypes was about 5% for naive CD4, roughly 3.4% for naive CD8, more than 2% for memory CD4, and approximately 0.4% for memory CD8. Clonotypes shared by all four sorted-subset donors showed higher generation probabilities than non-shared clonotypes.

TCR CDR3 regions were amplified from genomic DNA by multiplex PCR using the deep immunoSEQ assay. Genomic DNA extracted from each cell subset was distributed evenly over all wells of several immunoSEQ 96-well plates, and each plate served as one replicate. For sorted subsets, 150 to 200 ng genomic DNA, equal to 30,000 or so T cell genomes, was loaded into each replicate PCR. The purified libraries were quantified using a Qubit 3.0 fluorometer, sized with a Bioanalyzer 2100, and then quantified again using the KAPA Library Quantification kit. Each immunoSEQ 96-well plate was sequenced on its own single-read 150-cycle Illumina NextSeq 550 flow cell. In the source study's methods: Because only junctional sequences without quality scores were contained in the immunoSEQ output, filtering matching that applied to full-length reads could not be performed. To assign V/J genes and CDR3, sequences were annotated against IMGT germline references using PyIR, a Python wrapper for IgBLAST v1.9. Reads were removed for weak V/J assignments (E-value above 1e-6), missing CDR3, stop codons, out-of-frame junctions, or ambiguous translated residues. V3J clonotypes were defined as sequences sharing the same inferred V gene, J gene, and CDR3 amino acid sequence. The percentage overlap between two repertoires was calculated by dividing the number of shared unique clonotypes by the size of the smaller repertoire. RTK rarefaction, the Chao1 estimator, and Recon v2.1 estimates of unobserved clonotypes were used to assess repertoire richness. OLGA was used to compute generation probabilities for all TCRbeta clonotypes that the gDNA method yielded from a handful of donors. The immuneACCESS repertoire file appears here via TCRdb, limited to in-frame rearrangements. These files lack a portion of the clones; in checked studies, under half of the deficit traces to unresolved V genes, and the cause of the others is not known. V and J calls plus clone size are reproduced from that table; the DNA served to infer D and trimming. Across this sample there are about 670,000 clones, with 72% seen only once. The ten largest clonotypes hold about 1.8% of the sample.

The donors were healthy, HIV-negative adults who had no recently reported acute infections or vaccinations. Only Caucasian adults living in Nashville, Tennessee, USA were represented among the donors. CD4+ T cells were enriched through magnetic negative selection, after which naive cells were positively selected on CD45RA and the remaining negative fraction served as the memory subset. Blood was obtained by leukapheresis, after which PBMCs were separated by Ficoll-Histopaque density gradient centrifugation and cryopreserved in liquid nitrogen vapor phase. Analytical flow cytometry was used to check the purity and quantity of each magnetically sorted T cell population. Genomic DNA was isolated from every sorted fraction and measured by UV absorbance on a Nanodrop 2000c. Note on this clone: Its recognized antigen is unknown. The sample holds no much larger clone one base away, and base qualities are not on file.

CDR1 MDHEN and CDR2 SYDVKM are derived from the germline V gene. Counted from cysteine to phenylalanine, this CDR3 has 14 amino acids. Only CDR3 DNA is held: 42 bases, read in frame from base 1. The junction shows trimming of 8 bases on V and 2 bases on J, plus 16 bases between the germline ends. Sequenced: memory CD4+ T cells sorted from blood. Read against the paper, the sample's cell subset or site label means: CD45RA-negative fraction. Recombination connected TRBV28 to TRBJ2-7, and the D gene may be TRBD1, 6 bases matching. The origin of this receptor is a woman aged 25 to 39 in good health. The nucleotides read TGTGCCAGCTTAGCACAGGGTTGGGCCTACGAGCAGTACTTC. Translated, this gives CASLAQGWAYEQYF.